This is a list of T cell receptor beta chains from one sample in a study of T cells in Graves' hyperthyroidism and ophthalmopathy. TCRdb reprocessed the multiplex PCR reads with MiXCR, giving one entry per CDR3 protein. This table has about 600,000 distinct CDR3 sequences, 15% to 20% appearing once. Sequencing was carried out using blood. These receptors came from a woman between 40 and 50 years old with Graves' ophthalmopathy. Both conserved end residues are part of each CDR3.

>TRBJ2-1|TRBV7-8
CASSLSRASGSGYNEQFF
>TRBJ2-6|TRBV5-1
CASSPTTGANVLTF
>TRBJ1-1|TRBV5-1
CASSVGQGAIITEAFF
>TRBJ1-5|TRBV6-5
CASSYLGNSNQPQHF
>TRBJ2-3|TRBV10-3
CAISSGLPPDTQYF
>TRBJ2-7|TRBV7-8
CASSLAPGRQGSYEQYF
>TRBJ1-1|TRBV7-9
CASSPRGGGGGTEAFF
>TRBJ2-7|TRBV2
CASEVKSYEQYF
>TRBJ1-5|TRBV25-1
CASSRGQLPQHF
>TRBJ2-1|TRBV20-1
CSARKLAESSDNEQFF
>TRBJ1-1|TRBV18
CASSPGLGRSGSTEAFF
>TRBJ2-1|TRBV18
CASSPGGVDEQFF
>TRBJ2-1|TRBV2
CASRPGLAFNEQFF
>TRBJ2-5|TRBV12-5
CASGLKVSDGAATQYF
>TRBJ2-1|TRBV27
CASSLSPGLAGGNMQFF